These T cell receptor beta chains were read from a single sample in a study of blood T cell repertoires in COVID-19. Assay used: immunoSEQ multiplex PCR; TCRdb lists only in-frame clones, some missing. The repertoire holds some 270,000 clones, with roughly 82% as singletons. The specimen sequenced was peripheral blood. The receptors here all came from a woman aged 80 or over with COVID-19, enrolled during active disease. The CDR3 runs from the conserved cysteine through the conserved F or W. D genes are given only for firm matches. Only some rows state a clone size, as once, few, many or a class for expanded clones.

J gene	D gene	V gene	clone size	CDR3 DNA	CDR3 protein
TRBJ2-7	TRBD2	TRBV18	NA	TGTGCCAGCTCACCACCCACTAGCGGATACGAGCAGTACTTC	CASSPPTSGYEQYF
TRBJ1-2	NA	TRBV5-4	NA	TGTGCCAGCAGCTTGGTAGGAGCTTATGGCTACACCTTC	CASSLVGAYGYTF
TRBJ1-5	TRBD1	TRBV18	NA	TGTGCCAGCTCACAGACAGAGAGACAGGGAGGCCATCAGCCCCAGCATTTT	CASSQTERQGGHQPQHF
TRBJ1-1	NA	TRBV5-1	NA	TGCGCCAGCAGCTTGGGTGGGGCGATGAACACTGAAGCTTTCTTT	CASSLGGAMNTEAFF
TRBJ1-5	TRBD1	TRBV5-1	NA	TGCGCCAGCAGCTTGGGGGGGACAGAACCTAATCAGCCCCAGCATTTT	CASSLGGTEPNQPQHF
TRBJ1-1	TRBD1	TRBV19	NA	TGTGCCAGTAGTGTTATGACAGGGGTCACTGAAGCTTTCTTT	CASSVMTGVTEAFF
TRBJ2-7	NA	TRBV30	NA	TGTGCCTGGAAAAGGGGTTACGAGCAGTACTTC	CAWKRGYEQYF
TRBJ1-3	NA	TRBV5-6	NA	TGTGCCAGCAGCTTGGCAGGCCCACTCTCTGGAAACACCATATATTTT	CASSLAGPLSGNTIYF
TRBJ1-2	NA	TRBV5-6	NA	TGTGCCAGCAGCTTGGCCGGGGTAATGGGCTACACCTTC	CASSLAGVMGYTF
TRBJ2-2	NA	TRBV10-2	NA	TGCGCCAGCAGTGAGCGGGGTAACACCGGGGAGCTGTTTTTT	CASSERGNTGELFF
TRBJ1-2	NA	TRBV7-2	NA	TGTGCCAGCAGCGTGACGGGAAACTATGGCTACACCTTC	CASSVTGNYGYTF
TRBJ1-2	NA	TRBV3-1/TRBV3-2	NA	TGTGCCAGCAGCCAGGGGGCGGATGGCTACACCTTC	CASSQGADGYTF
TRBJ2-5	TRBD1	TRBV7-2	NA	TGTGCCAGCAGGCCTACCGGGACAGAAAAAGAGACCCAGTACTTC	CASRPTGTEKETQYF
TRBJ1-1	NA	TRBV18	NA	TGTGCCAGCTCGGTCGGTCTGGGGCGCTTCGCTGAAGCTTTCTTT	CASSVGLGRFAEAFF
TRBJ1-1	NA	TRBV5-1	NA	TGCGCCAGCAGGTACAGCCTCGGAAACACTGAAGCTTTCTTT	CASRYSLGNTEAFF
TRBJ1-1	NA	TRBV7-9	NA	TGTGCCAGCAGTTCAGACAGAAGGGCTGTCACTGAAGCTTTCTTT	CASSSDRRAVTEAFF
TRBJ2-3	NA	TRBV10-2	NA	TGCGCCAGCAAGGGGATGAGCACAGATACGCAGTATTTT	CASKGMSTDTQYF
TRBJ2-3	NA	TRBV5-8	NA	TGTGCCAGCAGCTTGTCCGGTTCTAGCACAGATACGCAGTATTTT	CASSLSGSSTDTQYF
TRBJ1-1	TRBD1	TRBV5-3	NA	TGTGCCAGAAGCCGAGAGACAGGGTCGAACACTGAAGCTTTCTTT	CARSRETGSNTEAFF
TRBJ2-1	TRBD1	TRBV5-1	NA	TGCGCCAGCAGCTTGGAGGGGGCCTTCTACAATGAGCAGTTCTTC	CASSLEGAFYNEQFF
TRBJ1-5	TRBD1	TRBV6-6	NA	TGTGCCAGCAGTGGACAGGGAGGACAGCCCCAGCATTTT	CASSGQGGQPQHF
TRBJ1-6	NA	TRBV14	NA	TGTGCCAGCAGCCAAGTTGGGAGTAATTCACCCCTCCACTTT	CASSQVGSNSPLHF
TRBJ1-2	NA	TRBV7-3	NA	TGTGCCAGCAGTATCCCGTACAACAGGGAAACCCTCTATGGCTACACCTTC	CASSIPYNRETLYGYTF
TRBJ1-1	TRBD1	TRBV20-1	once	TGCAGTGCTAGTGGGCGACAGGGTGGCACTGAAGCTTTCTTT	CSASGRQGGTEAFF
TRBJ2-3	TRBD2	TRBV5-1	NA	TGCGCCAGCAGCTTGGATAGCGGGGGCGGGGGTACGCAGTATTTT	CASSLDSGGGGTQYF
TRBJ2-7	TRBD1	TRBV28	NA	TGTGCCAGCAGTTCCCCGGACAGGCAACCCTACGAGCAGTACTTC	CASSSPDRQPYEQYF
TRBJ1-4	NA	TRBV30	NA	TGTGCCTGGAGTGTCTCGTTAGGGGGAGACGAAAAACTGTTTTTT	CAWSVSLGGDEKLFF
TRBJ1-1	TRBD1	TRBV7-9	NA	TGTGCCAGCAGCTTAACGGGACAGGCGTCAAACACTGAAGCTTTCTTT	CASSLTGQASNTEAFF
TRBJ1-2	NA	TRBV5-1	NA	TGCGCCAGCAGCTTTCACCCGGCTAACTATGGCTACACCTTC	CASSFHPANYGYTF
TRBJ1-2	NA	TRBV18	NA	TGTGCCAGCTCACCAATCGCTGTAGAGGTCTATGGCTACACCTTC	CASSPIAVEVYGYTF
TRBJ1-2	TRBD1	TRBV15	NA	TGTGCCACCAGCGGGGGACAGGGCCGGGCGTCGGGCTACACCTTC	CATSGGQGRASGYTF
TRBJ2-1	TRBD2	TRBV9	NA	TGTGCCAGCAGCGTAGTGGTCGGGGGGGCCTCAAATGAGCAGTTCTTC	CASSVVVGGASNEQFF
TRBJ2-3	TRBD1	TRBV6-5	NA	TGTGCCAGCAGTTCGGACAGGTTCAGTGGAGATACGCAGTATTTT	CASSSDRFSGDTQYF
TRBJ1-1	TRBD1	TRBV29-1	once	TGCAGCGTCAGCAGGGGGAATGAAGCTTTCTTT	CSVSRGNEAFF
TRBJ2-2	NA	TRBV5-1	NA	TGCGCCAGCTCTCTGGAGGGACAGCCGAACACCGGGGAGCTGTTTTTT	CASSLEGQPNTGELFF
TRBJ1-5	NA	TRBV10-3	NA	TGTGCCATCAGTGGGGGCAGCCGGAGCAATCAGCCCCAGCATTTT	CAISGGSRSNQPQHF
TRBJ1-1	NA	TRBV28	few	TGTGCCAGCAGTTGGGGGGGCTGGACTGAAGCTTTCTTT	CASSWGGWTEAFF